The clone carrying this T cell receptor (beta chain) has at least ten counts. Researchers attached unique molecular identifiers to individual cDNA molecules. TCRdb re-called the 5' RACE reads with MiXCR, one entry per CDR3 protein. The sample includes around 98,000 distinct CDR3 sequences, roughly 11% seen only once; the top ten take approximately 5.3%. The sample originates from a study of early T cells in non-severe SARS-CoV-2 infection. Study overall: Sequenced material consisted of bulk RNA (from unsorted whole blood), and chains were unpaired.

Germline V gene lookup returns CDR1 KGHDR and CDR2 SFDVKD. Trimming took 0 bases from V and 2 from J, leaving 6 bases between them. The length of the CDR3 is 15 residues. This rearrangement joins TRBV24-1 to TRBJ2-2, with D possibly matching TRBD1 (5 bases). Material for sequencing was whole blood. The TCR comes from an adult who was a healthcare worker with PCR-confirmed SARS-CoV-2 infection or an uninfected control (not recorded which). This chain's CDR3 is CATSDLDSNTGELFF. In DNA, the CDR3 is TGTGCCACCAGTGATTTGGACAGTAACACCGGGGAGCTGTTTTTT.